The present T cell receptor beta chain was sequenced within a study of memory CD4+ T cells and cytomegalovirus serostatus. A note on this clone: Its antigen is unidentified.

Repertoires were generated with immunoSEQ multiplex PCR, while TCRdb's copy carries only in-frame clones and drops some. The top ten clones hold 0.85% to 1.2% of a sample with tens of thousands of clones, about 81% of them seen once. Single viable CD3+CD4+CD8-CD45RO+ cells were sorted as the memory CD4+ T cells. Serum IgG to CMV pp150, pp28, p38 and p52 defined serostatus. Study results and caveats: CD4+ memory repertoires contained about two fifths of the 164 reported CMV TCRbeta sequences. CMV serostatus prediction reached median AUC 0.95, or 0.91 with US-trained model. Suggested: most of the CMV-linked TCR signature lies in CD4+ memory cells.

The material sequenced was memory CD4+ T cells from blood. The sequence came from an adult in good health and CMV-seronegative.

The CDR3 protein is CASSYNGAGNTIYF. DNA of the CDR3: TGTGCCAGCAGTTATAACGGGGCTGGAAACACCATATATTTT. This sequence joins TRBV28 and TRBJ1-3; D is ambiguous. The CDR3 runs 14 residues. CDR1 and CDR2 (germline): MDHEN, SYDVKM. Between the trimmed V and J ends, which lost 4 bases and 2 bases, there was a span of 9 bases.